The 4 T cell receptor beta chains reported below all come from one sample, sequenced in a study of blood T cell repertoires in COVID-19. Only in-frame clones appear in the TCRdb table, and some are missing; sequencing was by immunoSEQ multiplex PCR. Of fewer than 450,000 clones detected, about nine tenths appear once; the ten largest clones hold 10% to 15%. The sequencing input was peripheral blood. These receptors all come from a woman in her forties or fifties with COVID-19, enrolled during active disease.

V gene TRBV11-1 combines with J gene TRBJ2-3, with TRBD1 matching over 8 bases. The germline CDR1 and CDR2 sequences are SGHAT and FQDESV (reference sequence). The CDR3 extends over 14 amino acids. Trimming took 4 bases from V and 4 from J; bases not matched to a gene: 4. The CDR3 region is CASSSSRGPDTQYF. The CDR3 DNA reads as TGTGCCAGCAGCTCCAGCAGGGGGCCAGATACGCAGTATTTT.

The rearrangement joins TRBV19 to TRBJ1-1; 10 bases line up with TRBD1. Per germline, CDR1 LNHDA and CDR2 SQIVND (reference sequence). Unmatched junction bases numbered 7, after V lost 7 bases and J lost 5 bases. The CDR3 totals 14 residues. The CDR3 loop reads CASTPRDRGTEAFF. CDR3 in DNA: TGTGCCAGTACCCCCCGGGACAGGGGTACTGAAGCTTTCTTT.

Points on this clone: Different DNA sequences within this sample yield the same CDR3. This rearrangement joins TRBV19 to TRBJ1-5, with D perhaps matching TRBD1 (5 bases). V shed 1 base and J shed 6 bases, with 10 bases lying between them. The CDR3 runs 14 residues. Per the germline V gene, CDR1 is LNHDA and CDR2 is SQIVND (reference sequence). CDR3 loop: CASSIGQGGQPQHF. DNA of the CDR3: TGTGCCAGTAGTATAGGGCAGGGTGGTCAGCCCCAGCATTTT.

J is TRBJ2-5 and V is TRBV30, with 9 nucleotides matching TRBD2. With 8 bases clipped from V and 5 bases from J, the junction kept 18 bases outside the gene matches. CDR3 size: 16 residues. Germline V CDR1 and CDR2: GTSNPN, SVGIG (reference sequence). Here the CDR3 DNA reads TGTGCCGGGACCACGGGAGGCGGGGGGGCCGGGGAGACCCAGTACTTC. The encoded protein is CAGTTGGGGAGETQYF.